This is a list of T cell receptor beta chains from one sample in a study of T cells in Graves' hyperthyroidism and ophthalmopathy. TCRdb ran MiXCR on the multiplex PCR reads and lists one entry per CDR3 protein. The table has 500,000 to 650,000 distinct CDR3 sequences, around 15% seen once; the top ten hold approximately 15%. The sample was blood. The receptor source for this set is a woman between 40 and 50 years old with Graves' hyperthyroidism. CDR3s include the opening cysteine and the closing phenylalanine or tryptophan. D genes are given only for firm matches. Only some rows state a clone size, as once, few, many or a class for expanded clones.

d_gene: TRBD2
abundance: many
j_gene: TRBJ2-2
v_gene: TRBV7-3
CDR3nt: TGTGCCAGCAGGGCTAGCGGGAGCGACACCGGGGAGCTGTTTTTT
CDR3aa: CASRASGSDTGELFF

d_gene: TRBD1
abundance: many
j_gene: TRBJ2-7
v_gene: TRBV7-9
CDR3nt: TGTGCCAGCAGCCCGGAGGGAGAGGGACAGGGTGTCCACGAGCAGTACTTC
CDR3aa: CASSPEGEGQGVHEQYF

d_gene: .
abundance: many
j_gene: TRBJ2-7
v_gene: TRBV10-3
CDR3nt: TGTGCCATCAGGACGACAAGCGGAGGCTACGAGCAGTACTTC
CDR3aa: CAIRTTSGGYEQYF

d_gene: TRBD1
abundance: .
j_gene: TRBJ2-1
v_gene: TRBV6-5
CDR3nt: TGTGCCAGCAGTTACTCCCACAGGGGGCGCAACAATGAGCAGTTCTTC
CDR3aa: CASSYSHRGRNNEQFF

d_gene: .
abundance: few
j_gene: TRBJ2-7
v_gene: TRBV6-6
CDR3nt: TGTGCCAGCAGTTACGACAGCAGCTCCTACGAGCAGTACTTC
CDR3aa: CASSYDSSSYEQYF

d_gene: .
abundance: .
j_gene: TRBJ1-1
v_gene: TRBV11-2
CDR3nt: TGTGCCAGCAGCTTAGATCAGGTTTCAGCTGAAGCTTTCTTT
CDR3aa: CASSLDQVSAEAFF

d_gene: .
abundance: once
j_gene: TRBJ1-1
v_gene: TRBV19
CDR3nt: TGTGCCAGCAGACAAGCGCGGGGTCGCGCTGAAGCTTTCTTT
CDR3aa: CASRQARGRAEAFF

d_gene: TRBD2
abundance: many
j_gene: TRBJ2-7
v_gene: TRBV9
CDR3nt: TGTGCCAGCAGCCCCCACCTGGGGACTAGCGGCTACGAGCAGTACTTC
CDR3aa: CASSPHLGTSGYEQYF

d_gene: TRBD1
abundance: .
j_gene: TRBJ2-7
v_gene: TRBV12-3/TRBV12-4
CDR3nt: TGTGCCAGCAGTTCCGGGACAGGTCGTCTCGAGCAGTACTTC
CDR3aa: CASSSGTGRLEQYF

d_gene: .
abundance: .
j_gene: TRBJ2-2
v_gene: TRBV20-1
CDR3nt: TGCAGTGCTCAGGCGGGGATCAACACCGGGGAGCTGTTTTTT
CDR3aa: CSAQAGINTGELFF